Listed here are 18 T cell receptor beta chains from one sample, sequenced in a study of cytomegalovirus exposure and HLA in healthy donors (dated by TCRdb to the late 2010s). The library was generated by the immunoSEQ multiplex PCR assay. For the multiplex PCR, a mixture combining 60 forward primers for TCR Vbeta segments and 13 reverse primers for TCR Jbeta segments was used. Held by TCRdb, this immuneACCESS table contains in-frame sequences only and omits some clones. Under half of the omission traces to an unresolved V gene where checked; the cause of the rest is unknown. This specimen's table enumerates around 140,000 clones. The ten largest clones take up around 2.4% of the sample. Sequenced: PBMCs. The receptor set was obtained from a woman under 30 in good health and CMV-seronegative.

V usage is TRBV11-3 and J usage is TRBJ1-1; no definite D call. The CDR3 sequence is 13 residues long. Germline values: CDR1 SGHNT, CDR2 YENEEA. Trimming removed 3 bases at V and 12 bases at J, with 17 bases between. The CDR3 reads CASSFFSHRAPFF. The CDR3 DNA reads TGTGCCAGCAGCTTTTTTTCCCATAGAGCGCCTTTCTTT.

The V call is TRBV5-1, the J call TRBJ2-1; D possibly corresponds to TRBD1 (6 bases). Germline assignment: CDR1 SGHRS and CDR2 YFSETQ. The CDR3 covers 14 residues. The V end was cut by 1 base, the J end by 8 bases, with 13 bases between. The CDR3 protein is CASSLQTGTYEQFF. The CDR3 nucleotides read TGCGCCAGCAGCTTGCAAACCGGGACATATGAGCAGTTCTTC.

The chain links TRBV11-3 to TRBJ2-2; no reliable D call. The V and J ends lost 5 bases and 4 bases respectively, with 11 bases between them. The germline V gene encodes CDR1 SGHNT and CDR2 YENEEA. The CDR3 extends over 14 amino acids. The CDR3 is CASSGRIITGELFF. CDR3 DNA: TGTGCCAGCAGCGGCCGAATTATCACCGGGGAGCTGTTTTTT.

The CDR3: CASNTRTGTDTQYF. The CDR3 nucleotides read TGTGCCAGCAATACACGGACAGGGACAGATACGCAGTATTTT. The chain couples TRBV2 to TRBJ2-3; TRBD1 aligns across 8 bases. J gave up 3 bases and V 7 bases, and 6 bases lay outside the gene matches. This CDR3 region has 14 residues. Per germline, CDR1 SNHLY and CDR2 FYNNEI.

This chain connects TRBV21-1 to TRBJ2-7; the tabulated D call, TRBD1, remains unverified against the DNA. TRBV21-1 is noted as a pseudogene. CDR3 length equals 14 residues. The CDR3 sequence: CASSPENRAYEQYF. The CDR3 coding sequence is TGTGCCAGCAGCCCTGAGAACAGGGCGTACGAGCAGTACTTC.

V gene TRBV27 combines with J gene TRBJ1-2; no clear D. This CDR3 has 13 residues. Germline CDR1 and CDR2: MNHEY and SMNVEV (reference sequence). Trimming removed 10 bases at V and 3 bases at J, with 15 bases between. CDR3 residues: CATGGSPYYGYTF. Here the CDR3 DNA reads TGTGCCACAGGAGGGTCCCCGTACTATGGCTACACCTTC.

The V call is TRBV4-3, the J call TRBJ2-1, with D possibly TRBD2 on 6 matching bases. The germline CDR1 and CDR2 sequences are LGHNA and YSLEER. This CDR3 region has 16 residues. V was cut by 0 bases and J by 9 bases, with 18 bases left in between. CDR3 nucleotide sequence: TGCGCCAGCAGCCAAGAAGTCGCGGTCGTTAGCGGTGAGCAGTTCTTC. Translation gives CASSQEVAVVSGEQFF.

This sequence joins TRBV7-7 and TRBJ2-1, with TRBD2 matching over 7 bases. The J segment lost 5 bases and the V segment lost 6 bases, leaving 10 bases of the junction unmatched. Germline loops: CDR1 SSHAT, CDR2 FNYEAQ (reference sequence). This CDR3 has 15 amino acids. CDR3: CASSHSGSPDNEQFF. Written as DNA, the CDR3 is TGTGCCAGCAGTCATAGCGGGTCCCCCGACAATGAGCAGTTCTTC.

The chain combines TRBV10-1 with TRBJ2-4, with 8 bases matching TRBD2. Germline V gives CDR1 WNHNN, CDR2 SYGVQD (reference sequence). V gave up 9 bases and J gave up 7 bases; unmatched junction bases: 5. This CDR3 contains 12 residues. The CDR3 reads CASDGTRNIQYF. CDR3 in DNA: TGCGCCAGTGACGGGACTAGGAACATTCAGTACTTC.

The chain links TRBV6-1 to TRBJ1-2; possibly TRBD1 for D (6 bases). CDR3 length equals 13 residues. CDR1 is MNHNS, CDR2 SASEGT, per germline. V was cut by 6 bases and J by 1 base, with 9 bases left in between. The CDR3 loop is CASRHRDNYGYTF. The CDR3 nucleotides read TGTGCCAGCAGACACAGGGATAACTATGGCTACACCTTC.

The CDR3: CASGPPGLFDTQYF. The CDR3 DNA reads as TGTGCTAGTGGTCCACCAGGGCTATTCGATACGCAGTATTTT. This rearrangement joins TRBV12-5 to TRBJ2-3; possible D gene TRBD1, 5 bases. V was shortened by 5 bases and J by 6 bases, with 15 bases between the two germline ends. There are 14 residues in the CDR3. The germline gives CDR1 LGHNT, CDR2 FRNRAP.

The CDR3 DNA is TGTGCCAGCTCACCATTGCGGAGCTACGAGCAGTACTTC. Its protein is CASSPLRSYEQYF. The chain carries TRBV18 and TRBJ2-7; no clear D. The germline V and J ends were trimmed by 2 bases and 3 bases, with 8 bases remaining between them. The V gene's germline CDR1 is KGHSH and CDR2 LQKENI. CDR3 length: 13 residues.

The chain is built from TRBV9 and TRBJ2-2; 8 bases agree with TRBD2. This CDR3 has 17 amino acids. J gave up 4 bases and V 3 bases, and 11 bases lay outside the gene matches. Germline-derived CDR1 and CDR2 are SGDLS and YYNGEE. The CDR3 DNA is TGTGCCAGCAGCGCCAGAGGAGCGGGAGTGACCACCGGGGAGCTGTTTTTT. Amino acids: CASSARGAGVTTGELFF.

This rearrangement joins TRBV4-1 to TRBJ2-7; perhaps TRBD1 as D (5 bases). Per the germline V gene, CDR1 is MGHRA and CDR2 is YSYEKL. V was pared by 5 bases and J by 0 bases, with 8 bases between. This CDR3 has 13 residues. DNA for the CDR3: TGCGCCAGCAGCATAGGGGCCTCCTACGAGCAGTACGTC. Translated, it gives CASSIGASYEQYV.

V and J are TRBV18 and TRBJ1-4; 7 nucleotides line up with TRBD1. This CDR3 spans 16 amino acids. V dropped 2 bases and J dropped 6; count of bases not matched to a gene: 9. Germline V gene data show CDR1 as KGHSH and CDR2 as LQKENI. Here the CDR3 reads CASSPMSRTGHEKLFF. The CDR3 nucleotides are TGTGCCAGCTCACCAATGAGTAGGACAGGACATGAAAAACTGTTTTTT.

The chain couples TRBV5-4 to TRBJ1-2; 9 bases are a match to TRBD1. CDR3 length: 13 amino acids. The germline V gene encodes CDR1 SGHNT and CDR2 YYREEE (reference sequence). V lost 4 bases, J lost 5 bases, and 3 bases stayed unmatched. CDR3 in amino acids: CASSGDRAYGYTF. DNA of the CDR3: TGTGCCAGCAGCGGGGACAGGGCGTATGGCTACACCTTC.

CDR3 sequence (DNA): TGTGCCAGCAGGTGGCAGCGTAGCACAGATACGCAGTATTTT. This encodes CASRWQRSTDTQYF. The gene calls are TRBV7-2 and TRBJ2-3; D is unclear. V shed 6 bases and J shed 0 bases, with 10 bases lying between them. Germline V gives CDR1 SGHTA, CDR2 FQGNSA. The CDR3 contains 14 residues.

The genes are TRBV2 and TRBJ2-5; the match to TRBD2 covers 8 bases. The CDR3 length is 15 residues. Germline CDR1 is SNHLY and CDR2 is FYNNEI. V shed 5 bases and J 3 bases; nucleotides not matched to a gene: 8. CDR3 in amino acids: CASSLAGGTEETQYF. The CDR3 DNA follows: TGTGCCAGCAGTTTGGCGGGAGGAACCGAAGAGACCCAGTACTTC.